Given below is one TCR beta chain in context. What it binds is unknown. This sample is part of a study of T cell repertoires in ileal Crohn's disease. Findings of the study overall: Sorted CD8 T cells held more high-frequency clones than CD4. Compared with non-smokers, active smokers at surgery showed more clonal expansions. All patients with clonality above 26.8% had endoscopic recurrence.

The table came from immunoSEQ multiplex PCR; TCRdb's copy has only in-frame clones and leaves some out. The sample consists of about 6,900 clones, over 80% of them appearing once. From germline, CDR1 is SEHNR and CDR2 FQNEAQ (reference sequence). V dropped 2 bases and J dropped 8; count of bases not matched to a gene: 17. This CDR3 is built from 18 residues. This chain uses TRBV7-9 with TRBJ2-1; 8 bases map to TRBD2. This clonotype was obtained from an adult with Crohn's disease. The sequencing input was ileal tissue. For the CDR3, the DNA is TGTGCCAGCAGCTTATGGCGCCGGGTGAGCGGGAGTAAGGATGAGCAGTTCTTC. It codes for CASSLWRRVSGSKDEQFF.